Given below is one TCR beta chain in context. No conserved phenylalanine or tryptophan is present at the end of the CDR3, so a read error is the likely explanation. It is unclear where the CDR3 begins or ends on the DNA, so no DNA is shown, and the CDR3 is as TCRdb lists it. Counting both end residues, the CDR3 totals 16 amino acids. These data originate in a study of tumor-infiltrating lymphocytes in primary liver carcinoma. The authors made TCR beta cDNA from 450 to 600 ng total RNA with a constant-region primer. Slightly modified ARM-PCR, run as three nested multiplex PCR rounds, produced the TCR beta libraries. PCR rounds one and two used TRBV1-TRBV30 forward primers with a C-beta reverse primer for around 11 cycles each. TCRdb reanalysed the multiplex PCR reads using MiXCR and keeps one entry per CDR3 protein. The sample holds about 100,000 distinct CDR3 sequences, about 62% seen once. Co-extraction of RNA and DNA was performed on about 20-33 mg of unsorted bulk tissue.

The receptor was isolated from a woman aged 55-69 years with primary liver carcinoma and hepatitis B virus infection. The chain has TRBV21-1 and TRBJ1-5; TRBD1 was called by the table and not checked on the DNA. TRBV21-1 is designated a pseudogene. Source material: liver tumor tissue from sampling region 2. The subset is: tumor region T2, inferior pole. This chain's CDR3 is CASSNRGTKKGQPQHY.